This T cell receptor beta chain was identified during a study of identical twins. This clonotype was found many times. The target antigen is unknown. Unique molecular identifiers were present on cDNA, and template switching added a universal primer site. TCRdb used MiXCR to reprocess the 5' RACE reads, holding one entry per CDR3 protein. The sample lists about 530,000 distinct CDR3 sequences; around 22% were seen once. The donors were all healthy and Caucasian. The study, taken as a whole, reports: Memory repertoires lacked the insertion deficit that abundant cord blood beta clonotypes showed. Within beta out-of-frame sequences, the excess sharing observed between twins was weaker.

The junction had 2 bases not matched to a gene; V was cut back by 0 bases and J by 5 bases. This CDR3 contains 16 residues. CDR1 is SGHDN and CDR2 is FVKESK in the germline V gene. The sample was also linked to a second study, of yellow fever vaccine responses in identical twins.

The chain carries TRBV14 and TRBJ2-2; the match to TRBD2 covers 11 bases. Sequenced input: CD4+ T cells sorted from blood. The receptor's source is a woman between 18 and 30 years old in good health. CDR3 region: CASSQELAGVTGELFF. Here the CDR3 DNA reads TGTGCCAGCAGCCAAGAACTAGCGGGAGTTACCGGGGAGCTGTTTTTT.